This TCR beta chain derives from a study of cytomegalovirus exposure and HLA in healthy donors. Trimming took 10 bases from V and 2 from J, leaving 18 bases between them. Germline CDR1 and CDR2: MNHEY and SVGAGI. CDR3 size: 14 residues. 13 Jbeta primers and 60 Vbeta primers were used for the PCR. Generated by immunoSEQ multiplex PCR, the TCRdb table keeps only in-frame clones and is missing some. The data hold about 150,000 clones, with about 80% observed a single time. The V and J genes are TRBV6-5 and TRBJ2-7; unclear D gene. The receptor was derived from a man aged 18 to 29 in good health and CMV-seronegative. Sequences were obtained from PBMCs. CDR3 sequence (DNA): TGTGCCACCAGCCACCGACATCGGACCTACGAGCAGTACTTC. The encoded protein is CATSHRHRTYEQYF.